One sample yielded the 21 T cell receptor beta chains listed below, sequenced in a study of blood T cell repertoires in COVID-19. Using immunoSEQ multiplex PCR, the repertoire was profiled, and TCRdb retains in-frame clones only, with some absent. The profile shows more than 110,000 clones, over 75% of them singletons. Specimen: PBMCs or T cells enriched from blood (not recorded which). The receptors were sampled from a woman between 50 and 59 years old who had recovered from COVID-19.

For the CDR3, the DNA is TGCGCCAGCAGCAAACAAAATACAGGGACGAACACTGAAGCTTTCTTT. Translated, it gives CASSKQNTGTNTEAFF. The rearrangement joins TRBV5-1 to TRBJ1-1; TRBD1 might be the D (6 bases). Between the trimmed V and J ends, which lost 4 bases and 1 base, there was a span of 17 bases. This CDR3 comprises 16 residues. Per the germline V gene, CDR1 is SGHRS and CDR2 is YFSETQ.

The rearrangement uses TRBV6-5 and TRBJ1-6; D gene ambiguous. Germline-derived CDR1 and CDR2 are MNHEY and SVGAGI. The CDR3 consists of 12 residues. V dropped 2 bases and J dropped 8 bases, with 4 bases sitting between them. The CDR3 here is CASSYRDSPLHF. CDR3 sequence (DNA): TGTGCCAGCAGTTACAGAGATTCACCCCTCCACTTT.

This clone showed up just a few times. This sequence joins TRBV11-2 and TRBJ2-2; TRBD2 matches 13 bases. V was clipped by 5 bases and J by 6 bases; unmatched bases: 3. CDR3 length equals 15 residues. The germline gives CDR1 SGHAT, CDR2 FQNNGV. The CDR3 loop is CASSGGLAGAGELFF. The CDR3 DNA sequence: TGTGCCAGCAGCGGAGGACTAGCGGGAGCCGGGGAGCTGTTTTTT. Using reference TRBV11-2 and TRBJ2-2 for the parts outside the CDR3, the full variable domain is EAGVAQSPRYKIIEKRQSVAFWCNPISGHATLYWYQQILGQGPKLLIQFQNNGVVDDSQLPKDRFSAERLKGVDSTLKIQPAKLEDSAVYLCASSGGLAGAGELFFGEGSRLTVL.

V usage is TRBV4-1 and J usage is TRBJ2-5; 8 nucleotides match TRBD2. Trimming cost V 4 bases and J 5 bases; bases outside gene matches: 12. The CDR3 consists of 16 residues. Looked up from germline, CDR1 is MGHRA and CDR2 is YSYEKL. For the CDR3, the DNA is TGCGCCAGCAGCCCTTCGGCCGGGGGGGCCGGGGAGACCCAGTACTTC. Its protein is CASSPSAGGAGETQYF.

The chain couples TRBV7-8 to TRBJ1-1; 9 bases map to TRBD1. The CDR3 extends over 15 amino acids. With 2 bases clipped from V and 4 bases from J, the junction kept 5 bases outside the gene matches. CDR1 and CDR2 (germline): SGHVS, FQNEAQ. CDR3 in DNA: TGTGCCAGCAGCTTAACCGGGACAGGGACCACTGAAGCTTTCTTT. It encodes CASSLTGTGTTEAFF.

The sample holds one count of this clone. The V gene is TRBV2, the J gene TRBJ2-7; TRBD2 might be the D (5 bases). Between the trimmed V and J ends, which lost 2 bases and 4 bases, there was a span of 21 bases. The CDR3 runs to 17 residues. From germline, CDR1 is SNHLY and CDR2 FYNNEI. This chain's CDR3 is CASSERQGSGDFYEQYF. The CDR3 DNA sequence: TGTGCCAGCAGTGAACGGCAAGGGAGCGGAGATTTTTACGAGCAGTACTTC.

Only one count was recorded for this clone. V gene TRBV28 combines with J gene TRBJ2-7; TRBD2 matches at 11 bases. The germline V gene has CDR1 MDHEN and CDR2 SYDVKM. This CDR3 comprises 15 residues. With V trimmed by 3 bases and J by 3 bases, 4 bases remained unmatched. This CDR3 reads CASSLSLAGGYEQYF. CDR3 in DNA: TGTGCCAGCAGTTTGTCCCTAGCGGGAGGCTACGAGCAGTACTTC.

The chain has TRBV20-1 and TRBJ2-1; D call uncertain. CDR3 length: 14 amino acids. The V end lost 3 bases, the J end lost 3 bases, and 12 bases lay between the germline ends. Germline CDR1 DFQATT, CDR2 SNEGSKA (reference sequence). The CDR3: CSASHWRSYNEQFF. The CDR3 DNA sequence: TGCAGTGCTAGTCATTGGCGGAGCTACAATGAGCAGTTCTTC.

The J gene is TRBJ1-1, the V gene TRBV14, with a weak D call TRBD1 (5 bases). V lost 4 bases, J lost 1 base, and 13 bases lay in between. This CDR3 has 15 amino acids. CDR1 is SGHDN and CDR2 is FVKESK in the germline V gene. This CDR3 is CASSPRTGGNTEAFF. For the CDR3, the DNA is TGTGCCAGCAGCCCACGGACGGGGGGGAACACTGAAGCTTTCTTT.

This clone turned up a few times. V and J are TRBV19 and TRBJ2-1; TRBD1 matches 8 bases. The germline V gene has CDR1 LNHDA and CDR2 SQIVND (reference sequence). This CDR3 is built from 13 residues. Trimming removed 8 bases from V and 9 bases from J; junction bases left unmatched: 9. Here the CDR3 reads CASGGRGPGEQFF. In DNA form, the CDR3 reads TGTGCCAGTGGCGGCAGGGGGCCGGGTGAGCAGTTCTTC.

A single count supports this clone. This rearrangement joins TRBV24-1 to TRBJ2-1, with TRBD2 as a possible D gene (6 bases). Germline V CDR1 and CDR2: KGHDR, SFDVKD. The CDR3 loop spans 11 amino acids. Trimming pared 9 bases from V and 9 bases from J, leaving 11 bases between. CDR3 protein: CATGGSGEQFF. As DNA, the CDR3 is TGTGCCACCGGGGGGAGTGGTGAGCAGTTCTTC.

The J gene is TRBJ2-7, the V gene TRBV6-2 or TRBV6-3; TRBD2 agrees at 12 bases. The CDR3 length is 15 residues. V lost 2 bases and J lost 5; bases outside the gene matches: 4. Germline CDR1 reads MNHEY; CDR2 reads SVGEGT. CDR3 sequence reads: CASSYPASGGDEQYF. The CDR3 DNA is TGTGCCAGCAGTTACCCGGCTAGCGGGGGGGACGAGCAGTACTTC.

This CDR3 reads CAWSARTGGNEKLFF. CDR3 in DNA: TGTGCCTGGAGTGCACGGACAGGGGGCAATGAAAAACTGTTTTTT. The genes are TRBV30 and TRBJ1-4; 11 bases map to TRBD1. Germline values: CDR1 GTSNPN, CDR2 SVGIG (reference sequence). The CDR3 runs to 15 residues. The V and J ends lost 1 base and 5 bases, in that order; junction bases with no gene match: 3.

This chain uses TRBV6-2 or TRBV6-3 with TRBJ1-3, with 9 bases aligning to TRBD1. In germline, CDR1 is MNHEY, CDR2 SVGEGT. J lost 7 bases, V lost 5 bases, and 9 bases had no gene match. The CDR3 length is 15 residues. CDR3 nucleotides: TGTGCCAGCAGTCCGCTTCGGGACAGGGCTAACACCATATATTTT. This encodes CASSPLRDRANTIYF.

The V and J genes are TRBV28 and TRBJ2-3; D is possibly TRBD2 (6 bases). V was trimmed by 7 bases and J by 3 bases, leaving 14 bases between them. The CDR3 consists of 14 residues. Germline CDR1 MDHEN, CDR2 SYDVKM. Written as DNA, the CDR3 is TGTGCCAGCACTTTGCGGGATGGGACAGATACGCAGTATTTT. Amino acids: CASTLRDGTDTQYF.

The chain joins TRBV11-1 to TRBJ2-3; the D is unclear. The germline V and J ends were trimmed by 2 bases and 4 bases, with 7 bases remaining between them. Germline CDR1 and CDR2: SGHAT and FQDESV (reference sequence). The length of the CDR3 is 13 residues. CDR3: CASSLLGADTQYF. In DNA form, the CDR3 reads TGTGCCAGCAGCTTACTTGGAGCAGATACGCAGTATTTT.

The rearrangement links TRBV5-6 to TRBJ1-5, with D uncertain. Germline assignment: CDR1 SGHDT and CDR2 YYEEEE. V lost 4 bases to trimming and J lost 6 bases, with 14 bases between them. The CDR3 is made up of 14 amino acids. The CDR3 loop reads CASSRRQFSQPQHF. In nucleotides, the CDR3 is TGTGCCAGCAGCCGCCGCCAGTTCTCTCAGCCCCAGCATTTT.

This chain links TRBV7-3 with TRBJ1-1; 9 bases align to TRBD1. J lost 5 bases, V lost 5 bases, and 6 bases had no gene match. The CDR3 sequence is 14 residues long. Germline assignment: CDR1 SGHTA and CDR2 FQGTGA. The CDR3 bases are TGTGCCAGCAGCCGGACAGGGGAGAGGACTGAAGCTTTCTTT. It yields the protein CASSRTGERTEAFF.

This clone appeared a few times. The gene calls are TRBV5-6 and TRBJ1-4; D is ambiguous. The germline V gene encodes CDR1 SGHDT and CDR2 YYEEEE. The CDR3 spans 15 residues. Trimming pared 4 bases from V and 4 bases from J, leaving 14 bases between. CDR3 protein: CASSRSTGSNEKLFF. The DNA for the CDR3 is TGTGCCAGCAGCCGCTCTACCGGGAGTAATGAAAAACTGTTTTTT. Supplemented by reference TRBV5-6 and TRBJ1-4, the full variable domain reads DAGVTQSPTHLIKTRGQQVTLRCSPKSGHDTVSWYQQALGQGPQFIFQYYEEEERQRGNFPDRFSGHQFPNYSSELNVNALLLGDSALYLCASSRSTGSNEKLFFGSGTQLSVL.

V is TRBV7-8 and J is TRBJ1-3; perhaps TRBD1 as D (6 bases). The CDR3 extends over 14 amino acids. Per germline, CDR1 SGHVS and CDR2 FQNEAQ. Trimming pared 1 base from V and 8 bases from J, leaving 12 bases between. DNA of the CDR3: TGTGCCAGCAGCTTAGGGATAGGGGGACACACCATATATTTT. As protein: CASSLGIGGHTIYF.

The chain combines TRBV14 with TRBJ2-3, with 8 bases aligning to TRBD1. Looked up from germline, CDR1 is SGHDN and CDR2 is FVKESK. This CDR3 has 18 residues. J was trimmed by 5 bases and V by 0 bases; bases with no gene match: 13. The CDR3 region has the DNA TGTGCCAGCAGCCAAGATTCTGTCTGGGACAGGATTCGAGATACGCAGTATTTT. Amino acids: CASSQDSVWDRIRDTQYF.